Following are 11 T cell receptor beta chains from one sample sequenced in a study of blood T cells in healthy people across ages. A second roughly 6 to 12 cycle PCR used barcoded and J-beta primers. TCRdb itself ran the 5' RACE reads through MiXCR, one entry per CDR3 protein. This sample has 1.5 million to 2 million distinct CDR3 sequences, with 28% found just once. Material for sequencing was blood. Receptors originate from a woman younger than 45 in good health.

This chain joins TRBV12-3 or TRBV12-4 and TRBJ1-2; D gene unclear. CDR3 length: 15 amino acids. V was pared by 6 bases and J by 4 bases, with 18 bases between. CDR3 DNA: TGTGCCAGCAGCCCTGAGATGACGCGAGCCTATGGCTACACCTTC. It translates to CASSPEMTRAYGYTF.

Many counts were recorded for this clonotype. CDR3 coding DNA: TGTGCCAGCAGTTTACAGGGGTTCTCCTACAATGAGCAGTTCTTC. It is translated as CASSLQGFSYNEQFF. The genes are TRBV27 and TRBJ2-1; a possible D gene is TRBD1 (6 bases). V dropped 2 bases and J dropped 0 bases, with 8 bases sitting between them. In germline, CDR1 is MNHEY, CDR2 SMNVEV (reference sequence). The length of the CDR3 is 15 residues.

The chain recombines TRBV24-1 with TRBJ2-1, with a possible D match to TRBD1 (6 bases). CDR3 length: 13 amino acids. From germline, CDR1 is KGHDR and CDR2 SFDVKD. Trimming took off 4 bases at V and 10 bases at J, with 13 bases between the two ends. The CDR3 sequence: CATSDRTDREQFF. CDR3 bases: TGTGCCACCAGTGACCGTACTGACAGGGAGCAGTTCTTC.

The chain carries TRBV7-2 and TRBJ2-1; 8 positions agree with TRBD2. The germline CDR1 and CDR2 sequences are SGHTA and FQGNSA. The CDR3 is 14 residues long. The junction had 8 bases not matched to a gene; V was cut back by 4 bases and J by 9 bases. CDR3 sequence (DNA): TGTGCCAGCAGCTGGAGGACTAGCCGCACTGAGCAGTTCTTC. Translation gives CASSWRTSRTEQFF.

The chain joins TRBV20-1 to TRBJ2-3; D is tentatively TRBD1 or TRBD2 (6 bases each). This CDR3 contains 18 residues. V was shortened by 5 bases and J by 0 bases, with 24 bases between the two germline ends. The germline CDR1 and CDR2 sequences are DFQATT and SNEGSKA (reference sequence). CDR3 in DNA: TGCAGTGCTCCCCCCCCGTCGGGGGCGAAAACTAGCACAGATACGCAGTATTTT. Translating gives CSAPPPSGAKTSTDTQYF.

This chain connects TRBV2 to TRBJ2-3, with D tentatively TRBD1 or TRBD2 (5 bases each). V was shortened by 8 bases and J by 2 bases, with 14 bases between the two germline ends. Germline V gene sequence: CDR1 SNHLY, CDR2 FYNNEI. The CDR3 consists of 14 residues. The CDR3 sequence: CASATGTLTDTQYF. The CDR3 DNA reads as TGTGCCAGCGCGACCGGGACCCTCACAGATACGCAGTATTTT.

This clonotype appeared a few times. J is TRBJ2-5 and V is TRBV12-3 or TRBV12-4; 8 bases line up with TRBD1. There are 14 residues in the CDR3. Trimming cost V 7 bases and J 4 bases; bases outside gene matches: 8. The CDR3 loop is CASTSTGVRETQYF. In nucleotides, the CDR3 is TGTGCCAGCACTTCGACAGGGGTGCGAGAGACCCAGTACTTC.

A word on this clonotype: One junction end does not reproduce the germline sequence, and a read error may be involved. The genes are TRBV7-2 and TRBJ2-7; TRBD2 agrees at 7 bases. Germline CDR1 and CDR2: SGHTA and FQGNSA. CDR3 size: 14 residues. Here the CDR3 DNA reads TGTGCCAGCAGCTTTGGGACTAACTCCTACGAGCAGTGCTTC. Translated: CASSFGTNSYEQCF.

The V and J genes are TRBV5-1 and TRBJ1-1, with a weak D call TRBD1 (5 bases). This CDR3 is 14 amino acids long. CDR1 SGHRS and CDR2 YFSETQ come from the germline V gene. With 4 bases removed from V and 6 bases from J, the gap between germline ends came to 16 bases. The CDR3 sequence is CASSRDLVRPEAFF. CDR3 nucleotides: TGCGCCAGCAGCAGGGACCTGGTGAGGCCTGAAGCTTTCTTT.

At least ten counts were recorded for this clonotype. The chain links TRBV18 to TRBJ2-5; 7 nucleotides line up with TRBD1. V trimming: 3 bases; J trimming: 2 bases; junction bases outside the gene matches: 6. CDR1 KGHSH and CDR2 LQKENI come from the germline V gene. The CDR3 runs 15 residues. The CDR3, as DNA: TGTGCCAGCTCACCGGACAGGACAGAGCAAGAGACCCAGTACTTC. It yields the protein CASSPDRTEQETQYF.

This clonotype was seen more than once but under ten times. The J gene is TRBJ2-3, the V gene TRBV20-1; TRBD1 aligns across 11 bases. The CDR3 consists of 16 residues. From germline, CDR1 is DFQATT and CDR2 SNEGSKA (reference sequence). Germline trimming cut 6 bases from V and 1 base from J; bases unmatched to any gene: 9. CDR3 nucleotides: TGCAGTGCGACGGACAGGGGGCAGGTGGGCACAGATACGCAGTATTTT. Translating gives CSATDRGQVGTDTQYF.